Each of the 10 T cell receptor beta chains below was sequenced from the same sample in a study of glioma-infiltrating T cells. The iRepertoire nested amplicon-rescue multiplex PCR amplified TCR alpha and beta CDR3s from RNA. A single record per CDR3 protein comes from TCRdb applying MiXCR to the multiplex PCR reads. The sample records tens of thousands of distinct CDR3 sequences, around 42% being singletons. Sequencing was carried out using glioma tissue, nonneoplastic brain tissue, or PBMCs (not recorded which). All receptors derive from a human donor with low-grade glioma or glioblastoma, undergoing nonglioma brain surgery, or in good health (not recorded which).

The CDR3 coding sequence is TGTGCCTGGAGGGAAGGAATAGCGAACACCGGGGAGCTGTTTTTT. The encoded protein is CAWREGIANTGELFF. The chain employs TRBV30 and TRBJ2-2; D gene unclear. CDR3 length: 15 amino acids. Trimming left V 3 bases short and J 0 bases short, with 11 bases between. Germline V gene sequence: CDR1 GTSNPN, CDR2 SVGIG (reference sequence).

This clonotype was detected ten times or more. The chain joins TRBV6-6 to TRBJ2-1; unclear D gene. Germline V gene sequence: CDR1 MNHNY, CDR2 SVGAGI (reference sequence). The V and J ends lost 2 bases and 0 bases respectively, with 11 bases between them. This CDR3 has 16 amino acids. The CDR3 DNA sequence: TGTGCCAGCAGTTACGTCACAGTTAACTCCTACAATGAGCAGTTCTTC. Its translation: CASSYVTVNSYNEQFF.

With respect to this clonotype: The junction does not match germline at one end; this may be a read error. The chain joins TRBV28 to TRBJ2-1, with D possibly TRBD1 on 5 matching bases. The CDR3 is made up of 12 amino acids. Germline CDR1 MDHEN, CDR2 SYDVKM. The CDR3 bases are TGTGCCAGCAGTTCCCAGGGCTTCGAGCAGTCCTTC. Its translation is CASSSQGFEQSF.

Comments on this clonotype: The CDR3 end shows no conserved phenylalanine or tryptophan, and so a read error is likely. The chain uses TRBV7-2 and TRBJ1-2; tentative D call: TRBD1 (5 bases). The CDR3 is made up of 14 amino acids. The germline V gene encodes CDR1 SGHTA and CDR2 FQGNSA. Between the trimmed V and J ends, which lost 5 bases and 6 bases, there was a span of 16 bases. For the CDR3, the DNA is TGTGCCAGCAGCCCGGGGACCCAAAGGGATGGCTACACCCCC. Translation gives CASSPGTQRDGYTP.

There are many counts of this clonotype. The chain joins TRBV20-1 to TRBJ1-5; D is unclear. Germline CDR1 is DFQATT and CDR2 is SNEGSKA (reference sequence). Trimming shortened V by 3 bases and J by 4 bases, and 16 bases separated the two germline ends. The CDR3 runs 15 residues. The CDR3 DNA reads as TGCAGTGCTAGTTCTCCAATAGGACTAAATCAGCCCCAGCATTTT. Its protein product is CSASSPIGLNQPQHF.

A word on this clonotype: Its ends do not fully match the called genes, so a read error is possible. V usage is TRBV28 and J usage is TRBJ2-1, with 9 bases matching TRBD1. CDR1 and CDR2 from the germline V gene are MDHEN and SYDVKM. CDR3 size: 14 residues. CDR3 nucleotide sequence: TGTACCAGCAGCCCCGGGACAGGGATCGATGAGCAGTTCTTC. This codes for CTSSPGTGIDEQFF.

The rearrangement joins TRBV9 to TRBJ2-2; D might be TRBD2 (5 bases). The CDR3 has 14 residues. The V gene lost 2 bases and the J gene lost 5 bases, with 10 bases spanning the gap. Germline lookup yields CDR1 SGDLS and CDR2 YYNGEE. The CDR3 reads CASSVFGETGELFF. CDR3 DNA sequence: TGTGCCAGCAGCGTTTTCGGGGAAACCGGGGAGCTGTTTTTT.

In its sample, this clonotype was seen many times. V usage is TRBV11-3 and J usage is TRBJ2-3, with 8 bases fitting TRBD2. Germline assignment: CDR1 SGHNT and CDR2 YENEEA. Trimming at V came to 3 bases and at J to 4 bases, leaving 12 bases not matched to a gene. The CDR3 totals 17 residues. In nucleotides, the CDR3 is TGTGCCAGCAGCTTGGTCGTCAGCGGGAGTAAGGCAGATACGCAGTATTTT. It codes for CASSLVVSGSKADTQYF.

The chain links TRBV12-3 or TRBV12-4 to TRBJ2-1; 11 positions match TRBD2. The CDR3 loop spans 17 amino acids. V shed 2 bases and J 6 bases; nucleotides not matched to a gene: 9. The CDR3 coding sequence is TGTGCCAGCAGTTTATCTTGGGTAGCGGGGGGGCTCAATGAGCAGTTCTTC. It translates to CASSLSWVAGGLNEQFF.

This clonotype came up many times. The gene calls are TRBV5-1 and TRBJ2-1; possibly TRBD1 or TRBD2 for D (5 bases each). This CDR3 contains 15 residues. V dropped 0 bases and J dropped 5 bases, with 12 bases sitting between them. The germline gives CDR1 SGHRS, CDR2 YFSETQ. The chain's CDR3 is CASSLDGGKDNEQFF. CDR3 DNA: TGCGCCAGCAGCTTGGATGGGGGAAAGGACAATGAGCAGTTCTTC.